The 23 T cell receptor beta chains below come from one sample, sequenced in a study of blood T cells in healthy people across ages. A sample-barcoded 5' primer and a J-beta primer mix were used in a second PCR of about 7 to 12 cycles. TCRdb ran MiXCR on the 5' RACE reads and lists one entry per CDR3 protein. This table has around 870,000 distinct CDR3 sequences, more than 25% appearing once. Specimen: blood. The source of these receptors is a woman of 80 years or more in good health.

The table lists this clonotype with many counts. J is TRBJ2-3 and V is TRBV7-9, with 10 bases fitting TRBD1. V shed 5 bases, J shed 4 bases, and the junction held 9 bases outside the gene matches. The CDR3 runs 16 residues. CDR1 and CDR2 (germline): SEHNR, FQNEAQ (reference sequence). The CDR3 sequence: CASSTRTGGPPDTQYF. The CDR3 DNA is TGTGCCAGCAGCACAAGGACAGGGGGTCCCCCAGATACGCAGTATTTT.

Comment on this clonotype: Just one base apart from a much larger clone, this may be a read error. The J gene is TRBJ1-1, the V gene TRBV7-2; D is possibly TRBD1 (6 bases). The CDR3 contains 13 residues. Germline loops: CDR1 SGHTA, CDR2 FQGNSA. The DNA of the CDR3 is TGTGCCAGCAGCTTAGATGGGGGCGGTGAAGTTTTCTTT. It yields the protein CASSLDGGGEVFF.

In its sample, this clonotype was seen many times. The chain combines TRBV10-3 with TRBJ2-1; 9 bases line up with TRBD1. The CDR3 is 13 amino acids. With V trimmed by 7 bases and J by 5 bases, 3 bases remained unmatched. Germline CDR1 is ENHRY and CDR2 is SYGVKD. The CDR3 DNA follows: TGTGCCATCAACTGGGACAGGGACAATGAGCAGTTCTTC. It translates to CAINWDRDNEQFF.

This clonotype was counted a few times. The V call is TRBV20-1, the J call TRBJ1-4; D may be TRBD1 (5 bases). In germline, CDR1 is DFQATT, CDR2 SNEGSKA (reference sequence). V was cut by 0 bases and J by 7 bases, with 12 bases left in between. The CDR3 length is 14 residues. The chain's CDR3 is CSARDWRGGEKLFF. CDR3 bases: TGCAGTGCTAGAGATTGGAGGGGAGGTGAAAAACTGTTTTTT.

Ten or more counts support this clonotype. DNA for the CDR3: TGCGCCAGCAGCTTGGAAGGGACACCAGTCGGCACCTTC. It codes for CASSLEGTPVGTF. The chain joins TRBV5-1 to TRBJ1-2; weak D call: TRBD1 (6 bases). Per germline, CDR1 SGHRS and CDR2 YFSETQ. V dropped 0 bases and J dropped 13 bases, with 16 bases sitting between them. The CDR3 length is 13 residues.

With regard to this clonotype: Possible read error: a much larger clone is one base away. The chain joins TRBV12-3 or TRBV12-4 to TRBJ1-2, with a possible D match to TRBD1 (5 bases). There are 16 residues in the CDR3. V lost 6 bases and J 4 bases, leaving 21 bases between the germline ends. CDR3 sequence (DNA): TGTGCCAGCAGGCTGGCGGGGGACCAGGCCGTCTATGGCTACACCTTC. Protein: CASRLAGDQAVYGYTF.

In its sample, this clonotype was seen many times. The J gene is TRBJ1-1, the V gene TRBV12-3 or TRBV12-4; no firm D call. Trimming took 5 bases from V and 5 from J, leaving 21 bases between them. This CDR3 comprises 16 residues. The CDR3 loop reads CASSPPQRAGDTEAFF. For the CDR3, the DNA is TGTGCCAGCAGTCCCCCCCAGCGTGCGGGAGATACTGAAGCTTTCTTT.

At least ten counts were recorded for this clonotype. The chain employs TRBV7-8 and TRBJ2-7; tentative D call: TRBD1 (5 bases). V gave up 3 bases and J gave up 0 bases, with 12 bases separating them. The CDR3 is 15 amino acids. Looked up from germline, CDR1 is SGHVS and CDR2 is FQNEAQ. The CDR3 loop is CASSFGAAHSYEQYF. The DNA of the CDR3 is TGTGCCAGCAGCTTTGGGGCAGCCCACTCCTACGAGCAGTACTTC. Full variable domain (outside the CDR3, taken from reference TRBV7-8 and TRBJ2-7): GAGVSQSPRYKVAKRGQDVALRCDPISGHVSLFWYQQALGQGPEFLTYFQNEAQLDKSGLPSDRFFAERPEGSVSTLKIQRTQQEDSAVYLCASSFGAAHSYEQYFGPGTRLTVT.

This chain links TRBV7-8 with TRBJ2-1, with 8 bases that match TRBD2. Per germline, CDR1 SGHVS and CDR2 FQNEAQ. V gave up 1 base and J gave up 8 bases; unmatched junction bases: 10. The CDR3 runs 16 residues. CDR3 region: CASSLEIGRARDEQFF. CDR3 in DNA: TGTGCCAGCAGCTTAGAGATCGGGAGGGCCCGTGATGAGCAGTTCTTC.

This clonotype was observed many times. The chain joins TRBV20-1 to TRBJ2-1; D is possibly TRBD1 (7 bases). Looked up from germline, CDR1 is DFQATT and CDR2 is SNEGSKA (reference sequence). Trimming left V 2 bases short and J 5 bases short, with 16 bases between. This CDR3 is 15 amino acids long. This CDR3 reads CSARTQGGPHNEQFF. CDR3 coding DNA: TGCAGTGCTAGAACCCAGGGGGGCCCCCACAATGAGCAGTTCTTC.

This clonotype was observed a few times. The rearrangement links TRBV20-1 to TRBJ1-1; D ambiguous. Trimming shortened V by 6 bases and J by 5 bases, and 7 bases separated the two germline ends. The CDR3 spans 10 residues. The germline gives CDR1 DFQATT, CDR2 SNEGSKA (reference sequence). The CDR3 DNA is TGCAGTGCCGGGTGGACTGAAGCTTTCTTT. Protein sequence: CSAGWTEAFF.

This clonotype was picked up many times. The V call is TRBV6-2 or TRBV6-3, the J call TRBJ2-1; D remains ambiguous. Germline V gene sequence: CDR1 MNHEY, CDR2 SVGEGT. The CDR3 length is 15 residues. V shed 2 bases and J shed 2 bases, with 10 bases lying between them. The CDR3 reads CASSYGRLPYNEQFF. CDR3 sequence (DNA): TGTGCCAGCAGTTACGGACGCTTACCCTACAATGAGCAGTTCTTC.

The sample holds many counts of this clonotype. CDR3 protein: CASSQGIGNTEAFF. The CDR3, as DNA: TGTGCCAGCAGCCAAGGGATCGGGAACACTGAAGCTTTCTTT. The rearrangement joins TRBV3-1 to TRBJ1-1; D unresolved. Looked up from germline, CDR1 is LGHDT and CDR2 is YNNKEL (reference sequence). CDR3 length: 14 amino acids. Trimming took 1 base from V and 1 from J, leaving 7 bases between them.

The sample holds a few counts of this clonotype. In DNA form, the CDR3 reads TGCGCCAGCAGCTTGACGACAGGGGGATTCTTACTAAATGAAGCTTTCTTT. As protein: CASSLTTGGFLLNEAFF. The chain recombines TRBV5-1 with TRBJ1-1; 9 nucleotides line up with TRBD1. CDR1 is SGHRS and CDR2 is YFSETQ in the germline V gene. This CDR3 comprises 17 residues. With V trimmed by 1 base and J by 7 bases, 14 bases remained unmatched.

In this sample, this clonotype turned up many times. The J gene is TRBJ2-7, the V gene TRBV12-3 or TRBV12-4; D remains unclear. This CDR3 is built from 15 residues. Trimming pared 0 bases from V and 2 bases from J, leaving 11 bases between. The CDR3 is CASSLALRHAYEQYF. CDR3 DNA sequence: TGTGCCAGCAGTTTAGCCCTACGTCATGCCTACGAGCAGTACTTC.

Ten or more counts support this clonotype. This rearrangement joins TRBV7-9 to TRBJ2-1, with 11 bases identical to TRBD2. The CDR3 extends over 16 amino acids. The ends lost 3 bases at V and 4 bases at J; junction bases unmatched: 5. Germline-derived CDR1 and CDR2 are SEHNR and FQNEAQ (reference sequence). DNA of the CDR3: TGTGCCAGCAGCTTGACCTCTAGCGGGGGGTACAATGAGCAGTTCTTC. As protein: CASSLTSSGGYNEQFF.

The V gene is TRBV20-1, the J gene TRBJ2-1; 12 positions match TRBD2. The germline V gene encodes CDR1 DFQATT and CDR2 SNEGSKA (reference sequence). The CDR3 covers 14 residues. V was clipped by 3 bases and J by 10 bases; unmatched bases: 7. CDR3 in DNA: TGCAGTGCTAGGGCTAGCGGGGGGGCTGGGGAGCAGTTCTTC. Its protein is CSARASGGAGEQFF.

The rearrangement joins TRBV20-1 to TRBJ1-2; D possibly corresponds to TRBD1 (6 bases). CDR1 and CDR2 (germline): DFQATT, SNEGSKA (reference sequence). The CDR3 is 12 amino acids. The CDR3, as DNA: TGCAGCCCCCCAGGGGTCGACTATGGCTACACCTTC. It translates to CSPPGVDYGYTF.

The V and J genes are TRBV7-9 and TRBJ1-3, with D perhaps TRBD1 (5 bases). The CDR3 consists of 16 residues. From germline, CDR1 is SEHNR and CDR2 FQNEAQ (reference sequence). V dropped 7 bases and J dropped 7 bases, with 23 bases sitting between them. The CDR3 DNA reads TGTGCCAGCATCTACGAGATGGGGGAGGTAAAGAACACCATATATTTT. Protein product: CASIYEMGEVKNTIYF.

The rearrangement links TRBV6-4 to TRBJ2-3, with D possibly being TRBD1 (6 bases). The V gene's germline CDR1 is MRHNA and CDR2 SNTAGT. V dropped 2 bases and J dropped 3 bases, with 12 bases sitting between them. There are 15 residues in the CDR3. The CDR3 coding sequence is TGTGCCAGCAGTGACCCAGCACAGGGAACAGATACGCAGTATTTT. Protein product: CASSDPAQGTDTQYF.

This clonotype was detected only a few times. This sequence joins TRBV6-2 or TRBV6-3 and TRBJ1-4; D uncertain. V lost 6 bases to trimming and J lost 5 bases, with 13 bases between them. Germline V CDR1 and CDR2: MNHEY, SVGEGT. The CDR3 is 14 amino acids. CDR3 coding DNA: TGTGCCAGCAGGGACGACCAAGGGAATGAAAAACTGTTTTTT. This encodes CASRDDQGNEKLFF.

With respect to this clonotype: This may be a read error: a much more frequent sequence differs by one nucleotide. The rearrangement uses TRBV7-6 and TRBJ1-4; 7 bases align to TRBD1. The CDR3 contains 17 residues. Trimming cost V 1 base and J 0 bases; bases outside gene matches: 5. Germline loops: CDR1 SGHVS, CDR2 FNYEAQ. The CDR3 nucleotides read TGTGCCAGCAGCTTAGGGGGGACAGTTGCAACTAATGAAAAACTGTTTTTT. It is translated as CASSLGGTVATNEKLFF. The variable domain in full, completed from reference TRBV7-6 and TRBJ1-4, reads GAGVSQSPRYKVTKRGQDVALRCDPISGHVSLYWYRQALGQGPEFLTYFNYEAQQDKSGLPNDRFSAERPEGSISTLTIQRTEQRDSAMYRCASSLGGTVATNEKLFFGSGTQLSVL.

Note on this clonotype: Given a much more abundant clone one base away, this may be a read error. This chain joins TRBV6-1 and TRBJ2-5; D is perhaps TRBD1 (5 bases). The J call may be wrong; the DNA end is better matched by TRBJ2-1. The CDR3 has 14 residues. The germline V gene has CDR1 MNHNS and CDR2 SASEGT. CDR3 sequence (DNA): TGTGCCAGCAGATTGGACATTTACCAAGAGACCCAGTTCTTC. It yields the protein CASRLDIYQETQFF.